The 26 T cell receptor beta chains below all came from one sample that was sequenced in a study of early T cells in non-severe SARS-CoV-2 infection. TCRdb passed the 5' RACE reads through MiXCR, listing each CDR3 protein once. The sample comprises roughly 41,000 distinct CDR3 sequences, 5% to 6.5% of which are singletons, and around 25% rests with the top ten. Material for sequencing was whole blood. All receptors derive from an adult who was a healthcare worker with PCR-confirmed SARS-CoV-2 infection or an uninfected control (not recorded which).

This clonotype was detected ten times or more. The chain joins TRBV11-3 to TRBJ2-2, with D perhaps given as TRBD1 or TRBD2 (5 bases each). This CDR3 spans 16 amino acids. Germline V CDR1 and CDR2: SGHNT, YENEEA. The V end was cut by 3 bases, the J end by 2 bases, with 13 bases between. For the CDR3, the DNA is TGTGCCAGCAGCTTTCTGGGGACCGCCAACACCGGGGAGCTGTTTTTT. Protein: CASSFLGTANTGELFF.

This clonotype was counted only a few times. This chain connects TRBV20-1 to TRBJ2-3; no clear D. Between the trimmed V and J ends, which lost 5 bases and 2 bases, there was a span of 17 bases. Germline CDR1 and CDR2: DFQATT and SNEGSKA (reference sequence). This CDR3 is 15 amino acids long. The CDR3 region has the DNA TGCAGTGCTCCTGACCTCAACTTCCCCACAGATACGCAGTATTTT. Amino acids: CSAPDLNFPTDTQYF.

This clonotype has more than one count but fewer than ten. J is TRBJ2-2 and V is TRBV7-3; 9 bases agree with TRBD2. V was clipped by 6 bases and J by 3 bases; unmatched bases: 5. The CDR3 totals 15 residues. Looked up from germline, CDR1 is SGHTA and CDR2 is FQGTGA. This CDR3 reads CASSRIAGDTGELFF. The DNA of the CDR3 is TGTGCCAGCAGTCGAATAGCGGGAGACACCGGGGAGCTGTTTTTT.

This clonotype was recorded a few times. The chain uses TRBV7-9 and TRBJ2-5; D remains unclear. With 2 bases removed from V and 2 bases from J, the gap between germline ends came to 6 bases. Germline V gene data show CDR1 as SEHNR and CDR2 as FQNEAQ (reference sequence). This CDR3 spans 13 amino acids. The CDR3: CASSLLGQETQYF. CDR3 nucleotides: TGTGCCAGCAGCTTACTGGGACAAGAGACCCAGTACTTC.

A remark on this clonotype: This clone may be a read error of a much larger clone one base away. V gene TRBV13 combines with J gene TRBJ2-7; 9 positions agree with TRBD1. Germline assignment: CDR1 PRHDT and CDR2 FYEKMQ (reference sequence). This CDR3 has 14 amino acids. Here the CDR3 reads CARSPRDRVYEQYF. The CDR3 DNA reads TGTGCCCGCAGCCCCCGGGACAGGGTCTACGAGCAGTACTTC.

This clonotype was picked up a small number of times. The chain combines TRBV6-1 with TRBJ1-4; 7 bases fit TRBD1. The CDR3 extends over 16 amino acids. The germline V gene has CDR1 MNHNS and CDR2 SASEGT. The ends lost 2 bases at V and 8 bases at J; junction bases unmatched: 11. The CDR3 sequence: CASSEPQGRIGEKLFF. In DNA, the CDR3 is TGTGCCAGCAGTGAACCACAGGGGAGGATTGGAGAAAAACTGTTTTTT.

This clonotype occurred many times. The V gene is TRBV6-6, the J gene TRBJ2-7; 7 bases are shared with TRBD1. There are 14 residues in the CDR3. The V and J ends lost 6 bases and 0 bases, in that order; junction bases with no gene match: 5. In germline, CDR1 is MNHNY, CDR2 SVGAGI (reference sequence). CDR3 bases: TGTGCCAGCAGCGGGACAGCGAACTCCTACGAGCAGTACTTC. Its protein product is CASSGTANSYEQYF.

This rearrangement joins TRBV2 to TRBJ1-1; no reliable D call. The ends were cut back, 4 bases at V and 2 bases at J, with 8 bases in the middle. Germline loops: CDR1 SNHLY, CDR2 FYNNEI. The CDR3 is 13 amino acids. CDR3 sequence (DNA): TGTGCCAGCAGTGGTCGGATCAACACTGAAGCTTTCTTT. Its protein product is CASSGRINTEAFF.

This clonotype was detected ten times or more. The rearrangement uses TRBV6-2 or TRBV6-3 and TRBJ1-5; no definite D call. V gave up 6 bases and J gave up 0 bases, with 9 bases separating them. The germline CDR1 and CDR2 sequences are MNHEY and SVGEGT. This CDR3 contains 14 residues. The CDR3 protein is CASRLQNSNQPQHF. For the CDR3, the DNA is TGTGCCAGCAGGCTCCAGAATAGCAATCAGCCCCAGCATTTT.

This clonotype was observed at least ten times. This sequence joins TRBV19 and TRBJ1-2; 8 positions agree with TRBD1. The CDR3 has 13 residues. V lost 8 bases and J lost 2; bases outside the gene matches: 4. Germline V lookup: CDR1 LNHDA, CDR2 SQIVND (reference sequence). The CDR3 sequence is CASADRGNYGYTF. The CDR3 DNA is TGTGCCAGTGCCGACAGGGGAAACTATGGCTACACCTTC.

The CDR3 nucleotides are TGTGCCAGCAGTCCCCTTCGCACGAACACTGAAGCTTTCTTT. Protein: CASSPLRTNTEAFF. The chain links TRBV2 to TRBJ1-1; no definite D call. Trimming pared 5 bases from V and 1 base from J, leaving 11 bases between. This CDR3 spans 14 amino acids. Germline CDR1 reads SNHLY; CDR2 reads FYNNEI.

This clonotype was observed many times. The CDR3 is CASSLTDSGEAFF. Here the CDR3 DNA reads TGTGCCAGCAGCTTAACGGATTCAGGAGAAGCTTTCTTT. The chain combines TRBV7-3 with TRBJ1-1; D is unresolved. V was cut by 0 bases and J by 8 bases, with 10 bases left in between. The CDR3 spans 13 residues. Germline CDR1 and CDR2: SGHTA and FQGTGA. Full variable domain (rest looked up from reference TRBV7-3 and TRBJ1-1): GAGVSQTPSNKVTEKGKYVELRCDPISGHTALYWYRQSLGQGPEFLIYFQGTGAADDSGLPNDRFFAVRPEGSVSTLKIQRTERGDSAVYLCASSLTDSGEAFFGQGTRLTVV.

The sample holds many counts of this clonotype. V and J are TRBV30 and TRBJ2-7; D unresolved. V gave up 0 bases and J gave up 1 base, with 10 bases separating them. The CDR3 has 14 amino acids. The germline gives CDR1 GTSNPN, CDR2 SVGIG (reference sequence). Written as DNA, the CDR3 is TGTGCCTGGAGTGTACAGATGGAGTCCTACGAGCAGTACTTC. It encodes CAWSVQMESYEQYF.

This clonotype was counted between two and nine times. The chain joins TRBV7-9 to TRBJ2-5; the D is unclear. CDR3 length: 15 residues. The germline CDR1 and CDR2 sequences are SEHNR and FQNEAQ (reference sequence). V was cut by 4 bases and J by 0 bases, with 12 bases left in between. CDR3 nucleotides: TGTGCCAGCAGCTACGGGCAATTATACCAAGAGACCCAGTACTTC. It specifies CASSYGQLYQETQYF. Based on the CDR3 plus reference TRBV7-9 and TRBJ2-5, the full variable domain is DTGVSQNPRHKITKRGQNVTFRCDPISEHNRLYWYRQTLGQGPEFLTYFQNEAQLEKSRLLSDRFSAERPKGSFSTLEIQRTEQGDSAMYLCASSYGQLYQETQYFGPGTRLLVL.

This clonotype was observed many times. CDR3 nucleotides: TGTGCCAGCGATCAGGGCGGGAGGGCTGGTAACAATGAGCAGTTCTTC. Encoded protein: CASDQGGRAGNNEQFF. The chain joins TRBV2 to TRBJ2-1, with 9 bases aligning to TRBD2. Germline CDR1 SNHLY, CDR2 FYNNEI. V gave up 8 bases and J gave up 5 bases; unmatched junction bases: 13. This CDR3 has 16 amino acids.

This clonotype was recorded many times. This chain links TRBV5-1 with TRBJ2-1; 10 bases are shared with TRBD2. The V gene end was trimmed by 1 base and the J gene end by 6 bases; junction bases not matched to a gene: 4. This CDR3 has 15 residues. The germline V gene has CDR1 SGHRS and CDR2 YFSETQ. In nucleotides, the CDR3 is TGCGCCAGCAGCTTGACTAGCGGGGCTGCCAATGAGCAGTTCTTC. Amino acid sequence: CASSLTSGAANEQFF. The whole variable domain, remainder taken from reference TRBV5-1 and TRBJ2-1, is KAGVTQTPRYLIKTRGQQVTLSCSPISGHRSVSWYQQTPGQGLQFLFEYFSETQRNKGNFPGRFSGRQFSNSRSEMNVSTLELGDSALYLCASSLTSGAANEQFFGPGTRLTVL.

This chain's CDR3 is CASSPGTEGLGAFF. CDR3 coding DNA: TGCGCCAGCAGTCCCGGGACGGAGGGCTTAGGGGCTTTCTTT. The chain recombines TRBV5-1 with TRBJ1-1, with D possibly TRBD1 on 5 matching bases. Looked up from germline, CDR1 is SGHRS and CDR2 is YFSETQ. This CDR3 region has 14 residues. Trimming pared 5 bases from V and 11 bases from J, leaving 22 bases between.

This clonotype came up many times. The CDR3 ends on some other residue instead of the conserved phenylalanine or tryptophan, so this is likely a read error. J is TRBJ2-1 and V is TRBV24-1; perhaps D is TRBD1 or TRBD2 (5 bases each). V gave up 5 bases and J gave up 5 bases, with 15 bases separating them. CDR3 length: 15 amino acids. Germline CDR1 reads KGHDR; CDR2 reads SFDVKD. The CDR3 DNA sequence: TGTGCCACCAGTGTCCGGGACGGATTCAACAATGAGCAGTTCTCC. It specifies CATSVRDGFNNEQFS.

This clonotype was recorded many times. One end of the junction is discordant with germline, which a read error may explain. CDR3 coding DNA: TGTGCCAGCAGTTTATCGCCGGCTGCCCGTGAAGTCAACTTC. Its protein product is CASSLSPAAREVNF. V usage is TRBV28 and J usage is TRBJ2-7; D is uncertain. The CDR3 loop spans 14 amino acids. CDR1 and CDR2 from the germline V gene are MDHEN and SYDVKM.

This clonotype appeared a few times. The chain uses TRBV7-2 and TRBJ2-1; TRBD2 matches 14 bases. The V gene end was trimmed by 1 base and the J gene end by 6 bases; junction bases not matched to a gene: 5. Germline V gene lookup returns CDR1 SGHTA and CDR2 FQGNSA. The CDR3 has 17 amino acids. This CDR3 is CASSLVGTSGSRNEQFF. In DNA, the CDR3 is TGTGCCAGCAGCTTAGTGGGGACTAGCGGGAGTCGCAATGAGCAGTTCTTC. Variable domain in full (rest from reference TRBV7-2 and TRBJ2-1): GAGVSQSPSNKVTEKGKDVELRCDPISGHTALYWYRQSLGQGLEFLIYFQGNSAPDKSGLPSDRFSAERTGGSVSTLTIQRTQQEDSAVYLCASSLVGTSGSRNEQFFGPGTRLTVL.

The table lists this clonotype with a few counts. This chain uses TRBV20-1 with TRBJ2-5; no reliable D call. The CDR3 is 11 residues long. Looked up from germline, CDR1 is DFQATT and CDR2 is SNEGSKA (reference sequence). The ends were cut back, 3 bases at V and 5 bases at J, with 7 bases in the middle. DNA of the CDR3: TGCAGTGCTAGGTTAGGGGAGACCCAGTACTTC. This codes for CSARLGETQYF.

This clonotype occurred many times. The chain uses TRBV10-3 and TRBJ1-5, with D hard to call. The germline CDR1 and CDR2 sequences are ENHRY and SYGVKD. The length of the CDR3 is 14 residues. V dropped 0 bases and J dropped 5 bases, with 8 bases sitting between them. The chain's CDR3 is CAISESNGYQPQHF. Written as DNA, the CDR3 is TGTGCCATCAGTGAGTCGAACGGATATCAGCCCCAGCATTTT.

This sequence joins TRBV7-8 and TRBJ2-7, with 10 bases identical to TRBD2. The CDR3 is 14 amino acids. With 5 bases clipped from V and 3 bases from J, the junction kept 4 bases outside the gene matches. In germline, CDR1 is SGHVS, CDR2 FQNEAQ. The CDR3 sequence is CASSGTSEDYEQYF. CDR3 DNA: TGTGCCAGCAGCGGGACTAGCGAGGACTACGAGCAGTACTTC. Looking up the rest from reference TRBV7-8 and TRBJ2-7 gives the full variable domain: GAGVSQSPRYKVAKRGQDVALRCDPISGHVSLFWYQQALGQGPEFLTYFQNEAQLDKSGLPSDRFFAERPEGSVSTLKIQRTQQEDSAVYLCASSGTSEDYEQYFGPGTRLTVT.

This clonotype has a count of ten or more. The chain links TRBV14 to TRBJ2-3; D is uncertain. The CDR3 consists of 15 residues. V was shortened by 2 bases and J by 6 bases, with 15 bases between the two germline ends. Germline V gene sequence: CDR1 SGHDN, CDR2 FVKESK. The CDR3 is CASSQYLEWRDTQYF. The CDR3 DNA reads as TGTGCCAGCAGCCAATATCTAGAATGGCGGGATACGCAGTATTTT.

This clonotype has only a few counts. This sequence joins TRBV7-9 and TRBJ2-5; D gene uncertain. Germline loops: CDR1 SEHNR, CDR2 FQNEAQ (reference sequence). The length of the CDR3 is 13 residues. The V and J ends lost 6 bases and 3 bases respectively, with 11 bases between them. CDR3 nucleotides: TGTGCCAGCAGTTCCCGACTCGAAGAGACCCAGTACTTC. Encoded protein: CASSSRLEETQYF.

This clonotype came up many times. One junction end disagrees with the germline gene, perhaps due to a read error. The rearrangement links TRBV7-3 to TRBJ2-6, with no clear D. This CDR3 has 15 amino acids. Germline CDR1 and CDR2: SGHTA and FQGTGA. The CDR3 nucleotides read TGTGCCAGCAGCTTATCAGCATCTGCGGCCAACGTCCTGACTTTC. Its protein is CASSLSASAANVLTF.